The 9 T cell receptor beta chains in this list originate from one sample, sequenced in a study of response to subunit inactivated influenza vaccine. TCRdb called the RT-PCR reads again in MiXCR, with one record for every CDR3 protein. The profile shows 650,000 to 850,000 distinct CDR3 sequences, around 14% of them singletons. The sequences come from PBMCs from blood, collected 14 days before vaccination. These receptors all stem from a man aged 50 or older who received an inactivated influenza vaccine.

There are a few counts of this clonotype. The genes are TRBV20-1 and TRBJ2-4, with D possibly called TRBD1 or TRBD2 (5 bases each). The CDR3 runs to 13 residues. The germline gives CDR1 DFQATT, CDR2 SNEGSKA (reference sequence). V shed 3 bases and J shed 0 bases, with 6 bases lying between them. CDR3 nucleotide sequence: TGCAGTGCTAGTGGGACAGCCAAAAACATTCAGTACTTC. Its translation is CSASGTAKNIQYF.

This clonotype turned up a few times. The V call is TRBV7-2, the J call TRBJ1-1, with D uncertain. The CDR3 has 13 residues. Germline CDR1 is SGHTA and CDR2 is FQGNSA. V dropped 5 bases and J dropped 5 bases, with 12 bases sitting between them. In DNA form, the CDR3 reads TGTGCCAGCAGCACCGAGGGTGGAACTGAAGCTTTCTTT. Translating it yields CASSTEGGTEAFF.

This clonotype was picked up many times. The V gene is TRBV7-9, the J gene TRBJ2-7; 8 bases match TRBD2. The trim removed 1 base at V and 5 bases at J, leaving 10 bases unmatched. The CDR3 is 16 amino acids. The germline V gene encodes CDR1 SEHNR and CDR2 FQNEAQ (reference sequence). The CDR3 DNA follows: TGTGCCAGCAGCTTAGGGGGCCGGGGACTAGAAGACGAGCAGTACTTC. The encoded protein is CASSLGGRGLEDEQYF. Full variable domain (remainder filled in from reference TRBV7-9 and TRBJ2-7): DTGVSQNPRHKITKRGQNVTFRCDPISEHNRLYWYRQTLGQGPEFLTYFQNEAQLEKSRLLSDRFSAERPKGSFSTLEIQRTEQGDSAMYLCASSLGGRGLEDEQYFGPGTRLTVT.

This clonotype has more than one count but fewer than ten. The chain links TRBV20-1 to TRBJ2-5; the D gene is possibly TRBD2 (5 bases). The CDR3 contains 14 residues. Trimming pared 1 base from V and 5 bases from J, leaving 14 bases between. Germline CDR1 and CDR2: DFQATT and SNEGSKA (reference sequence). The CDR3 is CSARGGWGQETQYF. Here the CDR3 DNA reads TGCAGTGCTAGAGGCGGGTGGGGTCAGGAGACCCAGTACTTC.

Here the CDR3 DNA reads TGTGCCAGCAGTTACCCACGAGCGGGGGTATACAATGAGCAGTTCTTC. This gives the protein CASSYPRAGVYNEQFF. This chain uses TRBV6-2 or TRBV6-3 with TRBJ2-1, with 8 bases fitting TRBD2. This CDR3 spans 16 amino acids. Germline V gives CDR1 MNHEY, CDR2 SVGEGT. Germline trimming cut 2 bases from V and 4 bases from J; bases unmatched to any gene: 7.

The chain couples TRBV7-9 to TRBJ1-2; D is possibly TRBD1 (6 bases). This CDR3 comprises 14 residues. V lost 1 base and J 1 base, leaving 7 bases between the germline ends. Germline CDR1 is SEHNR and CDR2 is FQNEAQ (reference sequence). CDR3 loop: CASSLGQVNYGYTF. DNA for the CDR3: TGTGCCAGCAGCTTAGGACAGGTTAACTATGGCTACACCTTC.

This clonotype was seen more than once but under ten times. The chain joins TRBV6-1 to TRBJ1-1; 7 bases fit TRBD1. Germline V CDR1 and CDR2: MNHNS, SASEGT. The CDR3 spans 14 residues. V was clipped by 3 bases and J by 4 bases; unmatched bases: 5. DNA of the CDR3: TGTGCCAGCAGTGAGCGACAGGGAGGCACTGAAGCTTTCTTT. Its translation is CASSERQGGTEAFF.

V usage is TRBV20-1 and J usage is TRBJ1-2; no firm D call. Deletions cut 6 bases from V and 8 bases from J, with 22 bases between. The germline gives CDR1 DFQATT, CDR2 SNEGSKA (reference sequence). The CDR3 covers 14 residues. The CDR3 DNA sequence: TGCAGTGCGAAAGTCCGCCTCGCTGGAGAGGGCTACACCTTC. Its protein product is CSAKVRLAGEGYTF.

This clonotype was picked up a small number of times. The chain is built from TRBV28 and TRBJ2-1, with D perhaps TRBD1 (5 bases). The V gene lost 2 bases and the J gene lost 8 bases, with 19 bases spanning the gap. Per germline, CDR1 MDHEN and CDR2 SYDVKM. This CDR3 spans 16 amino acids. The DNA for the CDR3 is TGTGCCAGCAGTTTAATCGCAGGGCCGACTCGCCATGAGCAGTTCTTC. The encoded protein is CASSLIAGPTRHEQFF.